This TCR beta chain derives from a study of blood T cell repertoires in COVID-19. Study at large: Sites in the United States, Italy and Spain provided acute and convalescent COVID-19 samples.

Authors' data handling: Estimation of nucleated cell counts relied on the amplification of reference gene primers. The data were produced by immunoSEQ multiplex PCR, yet TCRdb's version contains in-frame clones alone and is incomplete. That table furnishes V, J and clone size, whereas the DNA furnished D and trimming. The sample holds about 120,000 clones; approximately 92% are singletons and the top ten take around a quarter. The germline V and J ends were trimmed by 2 bases and 6 bases, with 11 bases remaining between them. Germline V CDR1 and CDR2: LNHDA, SQIVND (reference sequence). The CDR3 runs 14 residues.

This sequence was found in a man between 65 and 80 years old with active or convalescent COVID-19. Specimen: peripheral blood. The chain employs TRBV19 and TRBJ2-1; TRBD1 might be the D (5 bases). The chain's CDR3 is CASSISLQGNEQFF. DNA for the CDR3: TGTGCCAGTAGTATATCCCTTCAGGGCAATGAGCAGTTCTTC.